The source of this TCR beta chain is a study of beta chain features in type 1 diabetes. The study's findings and limits: TCRB CDR3 length was moderately but significantly reduced in all four CD4+ subsets of Type 1 diabetes patients. The similarity of naive, central memory and Treg TCRB repertoires appeared greater among patients than among healthy donors. Researchers could not determine here whether HLA type influences TCRB rearrangement.

As concerns this clone: The antigen is undetermined.

Of the isolated RNA, all was reverse transcribed, and so the sequenced material was expressed TCRB transcripts. About 3.6 million reads was the average for naive, central memory and regulatory T cell samples. The assay was immunoSEQ multiplex PCR, and TCRdb's table has in-frame clones only and misses some. The table lists some 350,000 clones, over 9% of them singletons. Trimming took 4 bases from V and 7 from J; bases not matched to a gene: 5. Germline V CDR1 and CDR2: GTSNPN, SVGIG (reference sequence). This CDR3 region has 13 residues. Sequencing input: central memory CD4+ T cells from blood. The V gene is TRBV30, the J gene TRBJ2-2, with 8 nucleotides matching TRBD1. The TCR comes from a man aged 30-40 years with type 1 diabetes. The CDR3 loop is CAWKPQGVGELFF. CDR3 nucleotide sequence: TGTGCCTGGAAACCACAGGGGGTCGGGGAGCTGTTTTTT.